These 9 T cell receptor beta chains were sequenced from one sample in a study of blood T cell repertoires in COVID-19. Using immunoSEQ multiplex PCR, the repertoire was profiled, and TCRdb retains in-frame clones only, with some absent. The sample shows under 200,000 clones, roughly 81% of them seen only once. The sample was peripheral blood. These receptors all come from a man aged 40-49 years with acute or convalescent COVID-19.

The rearrangement uses TRBV12-3 or TRBV12-4 and TRBJ1-3; D is unclear. The CDR3 length is 13 residues. Trimming pared 6 bases from V and 2 bases from J, leaving 8 bases between. Written as DNA, the CDR3 is TGTGCCAGCAGCCGAAACACTGGAAACACCATATATTTT. Translation: CASSRNTGNTIYF.

The gene calls are TRBV12-3 or TRBV12-4 and TRBJ2-7; D unclear. Deletions cut 5 bases from V and 7 bases from J, with 12 bases between. There are 12 residues in the CDR3. The CDR3 reads CASSPSLREQYF. The CDR3 DNA is TGTGCCAGCAGTCCCTCGTTGAGGGAGCAGTACTTC.

This chain joins TRBV6-1 and TRBJ1-1, with TRBD1 matching 9 bases. CDR1 is MNHNS, CDR2 SASEGT, per germline. Germline trimming cut 2 bases from V and 5 bases from J; bases unmatched to any gene: 12. The CDR3 is made up of 17 amino acids. The CDR3 spells CASSESRTGVRGTEAFF. CDR3 nucleotide sequence: TGTGCCAGCAGTGAATCTCGGACAGGGGTTCGTGGGACTGAAGCTTTCTTT.

The gene calls are TRBV2 and TRBJ1-6, with TRBD1 identical over 8 bases. Germline V lookup: CDR1 SNHLY, CDR2 FYNNEI. The V segment lost 3 bases and the J segment 6 bases; nucleotides outside the gene matches: 1. This CDR3 contains 14 residues. The CDR3 DNA is TGTGCCAGCAGTGACACAGGGGGTAATTCACCCCTCCACTTT. Residues: CASSDTGGNSPLHF.

The CDR3 region is CASSVGVYGEAFF. The CDR3 DNA is TGTGCCAGCAGCGTAGGAGTCTACGGGGAAGCTTTCTTT. The rearrangement joins TRBV9 to TRBJ1-1; D not certain. The ends were cut back, 0 bases at V and 8 bases at J, with 11 bases in the middle. The CDR3 loop spans 13 amino acids. CDR1 is SGDLS, CDR2 YYNGEE, per germline.

The chain joins TRBV4-1 to TRBJ2-2, with TRBD1 matching over 9 bases. Germline V gene lookup returns CDR1 MGHRA and CDR2 YSYEKL. There are 16 residues in the CDR3. With V trimmed by 0 bases and J by 13 bases, 12 bases remained unmatched. The CDR3 region is CASSQDYGTGLIRLFF. The CDR3 DNA reads as TGCGCCAGCAGCCAAGATTACGGGACAGGGTTAATTAGGCTGTTTTTT.

The chain recombines TRBV9 with TRBJ2-7; D gene ambiguous. The CDR3 is made up of 14 amino acids. Germline V gene lookup returns CDR1 SGDLS and CDR2 YYNGEE. V shed 0 bases and J shed 5 bases, with 12 bases lying between them. The CDR3 sequence: CASSVGPNANEQYF. The CDR3 nucleotides read TGTGCCAGCAGCGTAGGCCCGAACGCTAACGAGCAGTACTTC.

The chain joins TRBV3-1 (or the pseudogene TRBV3-2) to TRBJ1-5, with D maybe TRBD1 (6 bases). The CDR3 is made up of 15 amino acids. Germline CDR1 reads LGHDT; CDR2 reads YNNKEL (reference sequence). V lost 4 bases and J 2 bases, leaving 12 bases between the germline ends. CDR3 bases: TGTGCCAGCAGCCTGGGGGGGCCCCGCAATCAGCCCCAGCATTTT. It codes for CASSLGGPRNQPQHF.

The chain couples TRBV5-6 to TRBJ1-2; TRBD1 is a possible D gene (5 bases). Trimming took 4 bases from V and 3 from J, leaving 16 bases between them. Germline CDR1 SGHDT, CDR2 YYEEEE. CDR3 length equals 15 residues. CDR3 coding DNA: TGTGCCAGCAGCCCGGGGGTAGAAGCCGACTATGGCTACACCTTC. This encodes CASSPGVEADYGYTF.